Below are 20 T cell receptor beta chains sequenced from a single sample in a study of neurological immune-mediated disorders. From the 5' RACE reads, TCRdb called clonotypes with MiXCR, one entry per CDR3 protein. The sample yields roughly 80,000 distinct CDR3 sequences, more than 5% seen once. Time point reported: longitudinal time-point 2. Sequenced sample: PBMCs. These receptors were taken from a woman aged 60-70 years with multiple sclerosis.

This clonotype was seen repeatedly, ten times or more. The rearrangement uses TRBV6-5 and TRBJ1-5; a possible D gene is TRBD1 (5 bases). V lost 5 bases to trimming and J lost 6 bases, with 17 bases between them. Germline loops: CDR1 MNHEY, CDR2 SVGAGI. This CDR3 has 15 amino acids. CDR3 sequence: CASSQGATGTQPQHF. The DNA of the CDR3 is TGTGCCAGCAGTCAGGGCGCCACCGGGACTCAGCCCCAGCATTTT.

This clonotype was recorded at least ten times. The DNA for the CDR3 is TGTGCTAGTGGTTGGGGTAGCTCTGGGGCCAACGTCCTGACTTTC. Its protein product is CASGWGSSGANVLTF. The chain recombines TRBV12-5 with TRBJ2-6; no definite D call. The V and J ends lost 4 bases and 0 bases respectively, with 7 bases between them. The CDR3 runs to 15 residues. Germline-derived CDR1 and CDR2 are LGHNT and FRNRAP.

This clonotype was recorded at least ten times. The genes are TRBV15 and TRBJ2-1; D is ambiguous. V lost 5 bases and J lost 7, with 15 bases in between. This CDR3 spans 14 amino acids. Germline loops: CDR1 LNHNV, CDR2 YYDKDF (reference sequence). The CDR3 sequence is CATSGRQVWNEQFF. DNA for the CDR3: TGTGCCACCAGCGGACGACAAGTCTGGAATGAGCAGTTCTTC.

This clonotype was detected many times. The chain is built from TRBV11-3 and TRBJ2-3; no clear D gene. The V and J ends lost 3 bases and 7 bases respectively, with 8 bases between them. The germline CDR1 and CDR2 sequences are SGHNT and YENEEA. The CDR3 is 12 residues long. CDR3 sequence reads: CASSLMGNTQYF. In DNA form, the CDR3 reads TGTGCCAGCAGCTTGATGGGGAATACGCAGTATTTT.

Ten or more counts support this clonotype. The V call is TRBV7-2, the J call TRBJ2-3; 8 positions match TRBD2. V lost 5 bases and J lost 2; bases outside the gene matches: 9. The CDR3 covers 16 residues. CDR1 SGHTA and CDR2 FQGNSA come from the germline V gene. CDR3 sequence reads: CASSPGLAQVTDTQYF. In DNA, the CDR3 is TGTGCCAGCAGCCCTGGACTAGCCCAGGTCACAGATACGCAGTATTTT.

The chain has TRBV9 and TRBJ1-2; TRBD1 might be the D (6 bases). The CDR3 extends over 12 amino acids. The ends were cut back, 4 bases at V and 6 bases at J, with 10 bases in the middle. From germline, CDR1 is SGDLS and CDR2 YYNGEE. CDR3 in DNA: TGTGCCAGCAGCTCGGACAGCAATGGCTACACCTTC. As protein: CASSSDSNGYTF. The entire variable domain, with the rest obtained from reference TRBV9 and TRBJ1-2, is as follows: DSGVTQTPKHLITATGQRVTLRCSPRSGDLSVYWYQQSLDQGLQFLIQYYNGEERAKGNILERFSAQQFPDLHSELNLSSLELGDSALYFCASSSDSNGYTFGSGTRLTVV.

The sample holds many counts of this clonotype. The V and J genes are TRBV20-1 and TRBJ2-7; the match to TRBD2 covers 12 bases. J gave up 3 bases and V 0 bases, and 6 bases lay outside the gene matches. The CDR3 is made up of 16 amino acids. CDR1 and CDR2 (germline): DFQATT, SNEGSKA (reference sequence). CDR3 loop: CSARDQGTSGHYEQYF. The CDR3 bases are TGCAGTGCTAGAGATCAGGGGACTAGCGGGCACTACGAGCAGTACTTC.

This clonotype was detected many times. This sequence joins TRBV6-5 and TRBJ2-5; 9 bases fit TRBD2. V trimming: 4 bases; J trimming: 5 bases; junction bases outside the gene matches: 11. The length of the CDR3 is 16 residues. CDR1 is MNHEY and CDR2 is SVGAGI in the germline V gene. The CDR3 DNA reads TGTGCCAGCAGTTTGCTGACTAGCGGAACCCGGGAGACCCAGTACTTC. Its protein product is CASSLLTSGTRETQYF.

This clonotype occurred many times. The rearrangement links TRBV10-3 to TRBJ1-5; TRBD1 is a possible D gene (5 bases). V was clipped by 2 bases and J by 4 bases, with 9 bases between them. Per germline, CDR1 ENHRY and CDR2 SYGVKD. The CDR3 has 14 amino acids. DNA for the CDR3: TGTGCCATCAGTGAGCAGGGAGGTAATCAGCCCCAGCATTTT. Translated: CAISEQGGNQPQHF.

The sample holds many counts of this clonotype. The CDR3 DNA reads as TGTGCCAGCAGAGACTTGAAATTCTCCGAGCAGTACTTC. It encodes CASRDLKFSEQYF. V gene TRBV6-5 combines with J gene TRBJ2-7; D call uncertain. V was shortened by 6 bases and J by 6 bases, with 15 bases between the two germline ends. Germline V CDR1 and CDR2: MNHEY, SVGAGI. This CDR3 has 13 amino acids.

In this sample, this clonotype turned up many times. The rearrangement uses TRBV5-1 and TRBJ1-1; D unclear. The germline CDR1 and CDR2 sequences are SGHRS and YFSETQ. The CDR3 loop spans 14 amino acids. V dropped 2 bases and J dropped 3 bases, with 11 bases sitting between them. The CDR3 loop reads CASSLEGWDTEAFF. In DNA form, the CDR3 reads TGCGCCAGCAGCTTAGAGGGTTGGGACACTGAAGCTTTCTTT.

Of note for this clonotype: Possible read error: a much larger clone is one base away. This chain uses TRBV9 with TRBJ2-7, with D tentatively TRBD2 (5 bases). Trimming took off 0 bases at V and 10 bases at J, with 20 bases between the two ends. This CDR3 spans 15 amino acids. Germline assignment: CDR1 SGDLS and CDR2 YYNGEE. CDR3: CASSVAVTGGGDQYF. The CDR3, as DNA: TGTGCCAGCAGCGTAGCTGTGACTGGAGGAGGCGACCAGTACTTC.

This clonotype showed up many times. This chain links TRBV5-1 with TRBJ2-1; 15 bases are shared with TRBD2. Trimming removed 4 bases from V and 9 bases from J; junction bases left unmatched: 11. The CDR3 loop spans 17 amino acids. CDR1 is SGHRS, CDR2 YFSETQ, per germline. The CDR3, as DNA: TGCGCCAGCAGCCCCGGGCGGACTAGCGGGGGGGCGGTTGAGCAGTTCTTC. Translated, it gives CASSPGRTSGGAVEQFF.

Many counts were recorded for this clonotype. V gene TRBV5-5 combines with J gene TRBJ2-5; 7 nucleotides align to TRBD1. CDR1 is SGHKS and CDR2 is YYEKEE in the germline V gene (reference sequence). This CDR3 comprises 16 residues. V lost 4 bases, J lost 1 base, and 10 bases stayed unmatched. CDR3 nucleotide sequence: TGTGCCAGCAGCGCCAGACAGGGCCGTCTCCAAGAGACCCAGTACTTC. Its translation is CASSARQGRLQETQYF.

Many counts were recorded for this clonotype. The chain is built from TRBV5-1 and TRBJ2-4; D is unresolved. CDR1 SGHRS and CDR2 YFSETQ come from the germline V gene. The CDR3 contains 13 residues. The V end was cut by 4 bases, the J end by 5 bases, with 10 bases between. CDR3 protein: CASSRVPENIQYF. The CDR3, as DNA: TGCGCCAGCAGCAGGGTTCCAGAAAACATTCAGTACTTC.

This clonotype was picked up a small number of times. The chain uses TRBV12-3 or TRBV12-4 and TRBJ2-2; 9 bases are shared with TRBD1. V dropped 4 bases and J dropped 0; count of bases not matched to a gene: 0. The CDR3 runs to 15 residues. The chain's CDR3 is CASSWTGANTGELFF. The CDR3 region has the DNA TGTGCCAGCAGTTGGACAGGGGCGAACACCGGGGAGCTGTTTTTT.

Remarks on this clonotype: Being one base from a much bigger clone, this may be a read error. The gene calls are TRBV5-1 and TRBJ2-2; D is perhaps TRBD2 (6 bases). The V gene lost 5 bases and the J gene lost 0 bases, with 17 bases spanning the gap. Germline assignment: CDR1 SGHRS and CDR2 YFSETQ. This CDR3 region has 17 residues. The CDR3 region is CASRGWGGTANTGELFF. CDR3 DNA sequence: TGCGCCAGCAGAGGTTGGGGCGGGACGGCGAACACCGGGGAGCTGTTTTTT.

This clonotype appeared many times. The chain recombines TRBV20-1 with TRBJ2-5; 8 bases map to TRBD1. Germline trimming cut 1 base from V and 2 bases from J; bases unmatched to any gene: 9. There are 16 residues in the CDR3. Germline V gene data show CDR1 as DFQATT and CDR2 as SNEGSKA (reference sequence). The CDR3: CSARGENRGIQETQYF. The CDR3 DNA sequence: TGCAGTGCTAGAGGGGAAAACAGGGGGATTCAAGAGACCCAGTACTTC.

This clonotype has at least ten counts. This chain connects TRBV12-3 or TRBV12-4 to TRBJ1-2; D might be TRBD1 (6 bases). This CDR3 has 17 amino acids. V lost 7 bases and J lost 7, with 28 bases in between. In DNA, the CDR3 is TGTGCCAGCACCATAGGACAGAGCATAGTGACAGAAGGTGGCTACACCTTC. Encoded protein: CASTIGQSIVTEGGYTF.

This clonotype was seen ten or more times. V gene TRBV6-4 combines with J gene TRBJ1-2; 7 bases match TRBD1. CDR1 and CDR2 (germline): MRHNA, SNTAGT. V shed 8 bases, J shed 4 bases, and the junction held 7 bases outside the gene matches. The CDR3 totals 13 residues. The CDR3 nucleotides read TGTGCCAGCTCGCCAGGGGGGATCTATGGCTACACCTTC. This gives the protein CASSPGGIYGYTF.